The 2 T cell receptor beta chains given below trace back to one sample, sequenced in a study of blood T cell repertoires in COVID-19. Data came from immunoSEQ multiplex PCR; TCRdb stores just in-frame clones and leaves some out. The sample yields just under 60,000 clones, 70% to 85% seen once. The source material was peripheral blood. The receptors come from a human donor in a cohort sampled during active COVID-19.

The chain links TRBV11-1 to TRBJ2-5, with 10 positions matching TRBD1. J was trimmed by 2 bases and V by 4 bases; bases with no gene match: 1. Germline V gives CDR1 SGHAT, CDR2 FQDESV (reference sequence). The CDR3 contains 14 residues. In DNA, the CDR3 is TGTGCCAGCAGCTCGGACAGGGGGCAAGAGACCCAGTACTTC. Its translation is CASSSDRGQETQYF.

The chain employs TRBV24-1 and TRBJ1-2; 7 nucleotides line up with TRBD1. The junction had 8 bases not matched to a gene; V was cut back by 5 bases and J by 0 bases. Germline V lookup: CDR1 KGHDR, CDR2 SFDVKD. The CDR3 sequence is 16 residues long. CDR3: CATSGATGTSNYGYTF. CDR3 bases: TGTGCCACCAGTGGCGCGACAGGGACTTCTAACTATGGCTACACCTTC.